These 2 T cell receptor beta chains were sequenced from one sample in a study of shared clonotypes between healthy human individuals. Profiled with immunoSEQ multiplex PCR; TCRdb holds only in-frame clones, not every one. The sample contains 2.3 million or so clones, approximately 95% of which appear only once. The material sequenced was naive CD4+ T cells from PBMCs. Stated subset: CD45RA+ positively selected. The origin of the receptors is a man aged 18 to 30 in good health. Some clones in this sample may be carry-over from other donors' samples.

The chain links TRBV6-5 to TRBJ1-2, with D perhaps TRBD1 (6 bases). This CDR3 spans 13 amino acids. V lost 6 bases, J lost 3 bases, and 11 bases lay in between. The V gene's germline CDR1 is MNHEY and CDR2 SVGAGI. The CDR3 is CASSGGQYYGYTF. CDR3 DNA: TGTGCCAGCAGCGGAGGACAGTACTATGGCTACACCTTC.

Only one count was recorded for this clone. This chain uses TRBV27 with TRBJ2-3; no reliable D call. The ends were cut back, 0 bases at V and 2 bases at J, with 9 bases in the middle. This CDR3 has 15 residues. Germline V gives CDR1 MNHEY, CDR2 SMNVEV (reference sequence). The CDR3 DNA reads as TGTGCCAGCAGTTTATCCTTGTCCTACACAGATACGCAGTATTTT. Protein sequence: CASSLSLSYTDTQYF.